The 26 T cell receptor beta chains given below trace back to one sample, sequenced in a study of tumor-infiltrating lymphocytes in primary liver carcinoma. From 400 to 550 ng total RNA, TCR beta cDNA was generated with a primer in the constant region. TCR beta libraries came from three nested multiplex PCR rounds using slightly modified ARM-PCR. Forward primers for TRBV1-TRBV30 and a C-beta reverse primer served the first two PCR rounds, at about 10 cycles each. TCRdb fed the multiplex PCR reads into MiXCR, producing one record per CDR3 protein. The sample includes fewer than 400,000 distinct CDR3 sequences, about three fifths of them seen just once. The researchers obtained blood RNA from unsorted whole blood and also extracted germline DNA. Sequenced material: peripheral blood. These receptor sequences come from a woman between 25 and 40 years old with primary liver carcinoma and hepatitis B virus infection.

For this clonotype: The junction differs from germline at one of its ends, possibly a read error. The gene calls are TRBV28 and TRBJ2-1, with 11 bases that match TRBD2. Germline V CDR1 and CDR2: MDHEN, SYDVKM. CDR3 length equals 17 residues. The CDR3, as DNA: TGTGTCAGCAGTCACCCCCGACTAGCGGGAACCTACAATGAGCAGTTCTTC. Translating gives CVSSHPRLAGTYNEQFF.

This clonotype was detected only once. A much larger clone lies one base from this, so it may be a read error. The V and J genes are TRBV4-1 and TRBJ2-3, with D perhaps matching TRBD2 (6 bases). Trimming stripped 3 bases from V and 3 bases from J, with 19 bases between. Germline V lookup: CDR1 MGHRA, CDR2 YSYEKL. The CDR3 sequence is 17 residues long. Here the CDR3 reads CASSHDRSRELTDTQYF. The DNA for the CDR3 is TGCGCCAGCAGCCATGACCGTTCTCGGGAGCTGACAGATACGCAGTATTTT.

About this clonotype: The junction and the germline gene differ at one end; a read error may be behind it. This sequence joins TRBV12-3 or TRBV12-4 and TRBJ2-1; tentative D call: TRBD2 (6 bases). The CDR3 is 11 amino acids. This chain's CDR3 is CATSLRRDSVF. The CDR3 DNA is TGTGCCACCAGTTTGCGGCGGGATAGCGTCTTC.

V usage is TRBV13 and J usage is TRBJ1-2, with 7 bases aligning to TRBD1. CDR3 length: 15 amino acids. Germline trimming cut 5 bases from V and 4 bases from J; bases unmatched to any gene: 10. Germline V gene sequence: CDR1 PRHDT, CDR2 FYEKMQ (reference sequence). The CDR3 protein is CASSRTSGQIYGYTF. DNA for the CDR3: TGTGCCAGCAGCCGGACCTCGGGACAGATCTATGGCTACACCTTC.

This clonotype has ten or more counts. The rearrangement links TRBV29-1 to TRBJ2-7; no clear D. The CDR3 length is 11 residues. The V and J ends lost 4 bases and 3 bases respectively, with 7 bases between them. Germline V CDR1 and CDR2: SQVTM, ANQGSEA. CDR3 DNA sequence: TGCAGCGTTGTTCTGGACTACGAGCAGTACTTC. Its protein product is CSVVLDYEQYF.

This clonotype came up a few times. One end of the junction varies from germline; a read error may be responsible. V and J are TRBV6-1 and TRBJ2-2; 8 positions match TRBD2. CDR3 length: 15 residues. Germline CDR1 reads MNHNS; CDR2 reads SASEGT. Here the CDR3 DNA reads TGTGTCAGCCAAGGGGAGCGGGAGTACACCGGGGAGCTGTTTTTT. It specifies CVSQGEREYTGELFF.

About this clonotype: The junction differs from germline at one of its ends, possibly a read error. The V call is TRBV28, the J call TRBJ1-2; TRBD1 matches 8 bases. Per the germline V gene, CDR1 is MDHEN and CDR2 is SYDVKM. The CDR3 extends over 13 amino acids. CDR3 in amino acids: CAGSLQGGYGYTF. The CDR3 DNA reads TGTGCCGGCAGTCTACAGGGGGGGTATGGCTACACCTTC.

This chain uses TRBV7-9 with TRBJ1-1, with unresolved D. Germline CDR1 is SEHNR and CDR2 is FQNEAQ (reference sequence). The CDR3 runs 16 residues. V was trimmed by 4 bases and J by 6 bases, leaving 21 bases between them. In DNA form, the CDR3 reads TGTGCCAGCAGCTCGAACCGACCGGATAGGGCACCTGAAGCTTTCTTT. Translation: CASSSNRPDRAPEAFF.

To note about this clonotype: This sequence may be a read error, since a much larger clone differs from it by one base. The J gene is TRBJ2-2, the V gene TRBV12-3 or TRBV12-4; TRBD2 is a possible D gene (5 bases). V lost 10 bases to trimming and J lost 1 base, with 13 bases between them. This CDR3 is built from 14 residues. The DNA of the CDR3 is TGTGCCAACAGAGGACTGGAGAACACCGGGGAGCTGTTTTTT. Translating gives CANRGLENTGELFF.

In the case of this clonotype: Given a much more abundant clone one base away, this may be a read error. The CDR3 reads CASSFSPSGRTGEQYF. As DNA, the CDR3 is TGTGCCAGCAGCTTTAGCCCTAGCGGGAGGACGGGCGAGCAGTACTTC. The chain has TRBV11-3 and TRBJ2-7; 11 bases align to TRBD2. The CDR3 is made up of 16 amino acids. Trimming cost V 3 bases and J 6 bases; bases outside gene matches: 10. Germline CDR1 is SGHNT and CDR2 is YENEEA. The complete variable domain, with remaining parts taken from reference TRBV11-3 and TRBJ2-7, reads EAGVVQSPRYKIIEKKQPVAFWCNPISGHNTLYWYLQNLGQGPELLIRYENEEAVDDSQLPKDRFSAERLKGVDSTLKIQPAELGDSAVYLCASSFSPSGRTGEQYFGPGTRLTVT.

This rearrangement joins TRBV6-1 to TRBJ1-2; unclear D gene. The CDR3 has 15 residues. Trimming took 1 base from V and 0 from J, leaving 9 bases between them. Germline loops: CDR1 MNHNS, CDR2 SASEGT. Written as DNA, the CDR3 is TGTGCCAGCAGTGAAGGTCTGGGAGCTAACTATGGCTACACCTTC. Its protein product is CASSEGLGANYGYTF.

In this sample, this clonotype turned up once. The rearrangement joins TRBV5-1 to TRBJ2-1; 12 bases match TRBD2. The CDR3 consists of 15 residues. V was clipped by 10 bases and J by 8 bases; unmatched bases: 13. The germline V gene has CDR1 SGHRS and CDR2 YFSETQ. In nucleotides, the CDR3 is TGCGCCGGCGGCCCCGGACTAGCGGGAACAGATGAGCAGTTCTTC. Translated: CAGGPGLAGTDEQFF.

CDR3 residues: CASSFGPGEQFF. The CDR3 coding sequence is TGTGCCAGCAGCTTCGGTCCAGGTGAGCAGTTCTTC. The chain uses TRBV5-6 and TRBJ2-1; D call uncertain. The CDR3 length is 12 residues. Trimming pared 2 bases from V and 9 bases from J, leaving 9 bases between. In germline, CDR1 is SGHDT, CDR2 YYEEEE.

With regard to this clonotype: This clone may be a read error of a much larger clone one base away. This rearrangement joins TRBV12-3 or TRBV12-4 to TRBJ2-6; D gene ambiguous. This CDR3 comprises 15 residues. The CDR3 here is CVSTPAASGANVLTF. CDR3 DNA: TGTGTCAGCACTCCGGCAGCGTCTGGGGCCAACGTCCTGACTTTC.

This clonotype was detected a few times. A much larger clone differs from this one at a single base, so this may be a read error. The V and J genes are TRBV13 and TRBJ1-1, with D unresolved. The CDR3 consists of 12 residues. The germline V gene encodes CDR1 PRHDT and CDR2 FYEKMQ (reference sequence). The CDR3 here is CASSFGWAEVFF. In DNA form, the CDR3 reads TGTGCCAGCAGCTTTGGTTGGGCTGAAGTTTTCTTT.

The chain links TRBV24-1 to TRBJ2-5, with a tentative D call TRBD1 (8 bases). The germline V gene encodes CDR1 KGHDR and CDR2 SFDVKD. V was clipped by 5 bases and J by 5 bases, with 17 bases between them. The CDR3 is 15 amino acids. CDR3 sequence: CATSGYRGGRETQYF. In DNA, the CDR3 is TGTGCCACCAGTGGTTACAGGGGGGGGCGCGAGACCCAGTACTTC.

Regarding this clonotype: This clone may be a read error of a much larger clone one base away. The chain couples TRBV4-2 to TRBJ2-5; 14 bases are shared with TRBD2. This CDR3 region has 16 residues. The V gene end was trimmed by 3 bases and the J gene end by 9 bases; junction bases not matched to a gene: 9. CDR1 is LGHNA and CDR2 is YNFKEQ in the germline V gene. The CDR3 region is CASSHVKTSGREAQYF. As DNA, the CDR3 is TGTGCCAGCAGCCACGTTAAGACTAGCGGGAGGGAGGCCCAGTACTTC.

The chain recombines TRBV11-2 with TRBJ2-7; 10 nucleotides line up with TRBD2. The CDR3 loop spans 13 amino acids. V dropped 11 bases and J dropped 4; count of bases not matched to a gene: 8. Germline-derived CDR1 and CDR2 are SGHAT and FQNNGV. Here the CDR3 reads CAGALAGQYEQYF. The CDR3 DNA reads as TGTGCCGGCGCACTAGCGGGGCAATACGAGCAGTACTTC.

As regards this clonotype: This clone may be a read error of a much larger clone one base away. The chain carries TRBV29-1 and TRBJ2-7; possibly TRBD2 for D (6 bases). Trimming cost V 4 bases and J 1 base, with 20 bases left between them. The CDR3 has 16 residues. In germline, CDR1 is SQVTM, CDR2 ANQGSEA. The DNA for the CDR3 is TGCAGCGTTGGGAGCGCGGGACCGCAGCTTTCCTACGAGCAGTACTTC. Protein: CSVGSAGPQLSYEQYF.

To note about this clonotype: At one end the junction does not follow the germline gene, possibly because of a read error. CDR3 in amino acids: CASSFSDGPNQSQHF. In DNA, the CDR3 is TGTGCCAGCAGTTTTTCGGACGGGCCCAATCAGTCCCAGCATTTT. This chain joins TRBV28 and TRBJ1-5, with D unclear. The CDR3 has 15 residues. Germline V gene lookup returns CDR1 MDHEN and CDR2 SYDVKM.

This chain joins TRBV29-1 and TRBJ2-1; D gene unclear. Germline V gene lookup returns CDR1 SQVTM and CDR2 ANQGSEA. The CDR3 contains 12 residues. The CDR3 DNA reads TGCAGTGTGGCACGATACCCTAGGGAGCAGTTCTTC. Translated, it gives CSVARYPREQFF.

With regard to this clonotype: In this CDR3 the conserved last residue, phenylalanine or tryptophan, is missing, so a read error is likely. J is TRBJ1-2 and V is TRBV11-2; D is perhaps TRBD1 (6 bases). This CDR3 has 14 amino acids. Germline V lookup: CDR1 SGHAT, CDR2 FQNNGV. The CDR3 is CASRQTGANYDYTL. The DNA for the CDR3 is TGTGCCAGCCGCCAGACAGGAGCTAATTATGACTACACCCTC.

This clonotype was detected once. A much larger clone is a single base away; this may be a read error. The chain joins TRBV29-1 to TRBJ2-1; 8 bases are shared with TRBD1. Germline CDR1 reads SQVTM; CDR2 reads ANQGSEA. This CDR3 spans 11 amino acids. The CDR3 DNA reads TGCACCGTAACAGGGGGCAATGAGCAGTTCTTC. This encodes CTVTGGNEQFF.

This clonotype has only one observation. The V call is TRBV6-2 or TRBV6-3, the J call TRBJ2-7, with 12 bases that match TRBD2. Germline CDR1 reads MNHEY; CDR2 reads SVGEGT. The CDR3 is 15 residues long. Unmatched junction bases numbered 8, after V lost 7 bases and J lost 4 bases. The CDR3 DNA follows: TGTGCCAGCACCCCTAGCGGGAGGGCCGAATACGAGCAGTACTTC. This translates into CASTPSGRAEYEQYF.

This clonotype was detected only once. This chain links TRBV28 with TRBJ2-2, with TRBD1 matching 7 bases. This CDR3 spans 15 amino acids. The germline gives CDR1 MDHEN, CDR2 SYDVKM. After removal of 6 bases from V and 5 bases from J, the junction contained 9 bases not matched to a gene. Here the CDR3 reads CASSPSLTGTGELFF. CDR3 in DNA: TGTGCCAGCAGCCCAAGCTTGACAGGGACCGGGGAGCTGTTTTTT.

With regard to this clonotype: Relative to the germline gene, one junction end is altered; a read error may explain this. The chain recombines TRBV5-1 with TRBJ2-5; 8 positions agree with TRBD1. The CDR3 runs 15 residues. The V gene's germline CDR1 is SGHRS and CDR2 YFSETQ. The CDR3 here is CANSLDRAPQETQYF. CDR3 nucleotide sequence: TGCGCCAACAGCTTGGACAGGGCCCCTCAAGAGACCCAGTACTTC.